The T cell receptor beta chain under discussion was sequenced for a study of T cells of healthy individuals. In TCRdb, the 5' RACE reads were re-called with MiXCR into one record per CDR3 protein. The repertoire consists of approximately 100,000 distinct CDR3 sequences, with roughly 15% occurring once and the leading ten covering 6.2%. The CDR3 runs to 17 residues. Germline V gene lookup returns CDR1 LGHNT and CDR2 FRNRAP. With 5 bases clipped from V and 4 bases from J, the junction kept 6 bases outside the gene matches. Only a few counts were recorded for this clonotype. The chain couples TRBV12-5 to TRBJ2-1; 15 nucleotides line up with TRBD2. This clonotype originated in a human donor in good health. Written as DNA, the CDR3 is TGTGCTAGTGGTCCTGGACTAGCGGGAGGGGTTTACAATGAGCAGTTCTTC. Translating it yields CASGPGLAGGVYNEQFF.